The 2 T cell receptor beta chains in this list originate from one sample, sequenced in a study of CXCR3-negative and CXCR3-positive naive CD8 T cells. Findings and limits, study-wide: Against CXCR3-negative naive cells, CXCR3-positive naive cells showed more hydrophobic TRB CDR3s.

All TRB cDNA libraries came from 5' RACE performed with UMI labels. After re-calling the 5' RACE reads, TCRdb lists one entry per CDR3 protein, DNA absent. The sample table includes approximately 48,000 distinct CDR3 sequences. The antigens these receptors bind are not known. The source material was naive CXCR3+ CD8+ T cells from blood. Subset meaning: CD45RO-CCR7+CD27+CD95- naive CD8+ T cells expressing CXCR3 (TNR3+). The origin of the receptors is a human donor in good health. Some clones in this sample may be carry-over from other donors' samples.

V is TRBV20-1 and J is TRBJ2-3; the TRBD1 assignment by TCRdb is unverifiable without DNA. CDR3 size: 16 residues. Germline CDR1 reads DFQATT; CDR2 reads SNEGSKA (reference sequence). The CDR3: CSARVLAGAYRDTQYF.

The chain is built from TRBV7-9 and TRBJ2-1; TCRdb's D gene call, TRBD1, goes unchecked for lack of DNA. The CDR3 extends over 13 amino acids. Per the germline V gene, CDR1 is SEHNR and CDR2 is FQNEAQ (reference sequence). The CDR3: CASSLVGGNEQFF.